This T cell receptor beta chain was documented in a study of cytomegalovirus exposure and HLA in healthy donors. Study-level information: Around 200 million T cells yielded 100 million or so unique TCR beta sequences, as an earlier analysis found. Study-wide points: For most TCR beta V segments, an earlier analysis put the productive rate at about 87% or about 30% of the time.

Regarding this clone: What it binds is not known.

The ends were cut back, 4 bases at V and 6 bases at J, with 13 bases in the middle. This CDR3 has 13 amino acids. Germline V gene sequence: CDR1 SGHTA, CDR2 FQGNSA. Use of 60 Vbeta and 13 Jbeta primers characterized the PCR. As processed by the authors: An analysis performed later counted roughly 79 million unique TCR beta chains (roughly 11 million of them shared). Produced via immunoSEQ multiplex PCR; TCRdb's table is partial and in-frame only. The V and J calls and clone size are taken from that table; D and trimming were inferred from the DNA. Of around 70,000 clones listed, approximately 80% were seen once; the top ten hold about 2.9%.

Sequencing used PBMCs. This clonotype was sampled from a girl aged 10 to 17 in good health and CMV-seropositive. This chain links TRBV7-2 with TRBJ2-7; no clear D. The CDR3 nucleotides read TGTGCCAGCAGCTCAGCAGTTAGAGGCGAGCAGTACTTC. Translating gives CASSSAVRGEQYF.